This T cell receptor (beta chain) was captured by sequencing in a study of PD-1 blockade in classical Hodgkin lymphoma. Turning to the study itself: Intravenous delivery of nivolumab at 3 mg/kg to patients occurred every 2 weeks. Study-wide points: CD4+ but not CD8+ TCR diversity rose significantly by C4D1. The drivers behind the repertoire differences, possibly disease activity or prior therapy, remain undefined. Newly diagnosed patients had diversity similar to the baseline diversity of complete responders.

Every single patient, without exception, relapsed after autologous stem cell transplantation, and brentuximab vedotin exposure varied. The repertoire was sequenced with immunoSEQ multiplex PCR; TCRdb's copy has only in-frame clones and lacks some. Among 29,000 or so clones listed, 60% to 85% were seen once. The germline gives CDR1 SNHLY, CDR2 FYNNEI. Trimming left V 7 bases short and J 7 bases short, with 13 bases between. This CDR3 region has 12 residues. The table lists this clone with a few counts. Antigen unknown. This chain joins TRBV2 and TRBJ1-2, with D perhaps matching TRBD1 (5 bases). The sample was peripheral blood mononuclear cells (PBMCs), taken before the second cycle of nivolumab. The sequence was collected from a human donor with classical Hodgkin lymphoma. CDR3 DNA sequence: TGTGCCAGCACTGGGGACGCGATTGGCTACACCTTC. It translates to CASTGDAIGYTF.